Below are 11 T cell receptor beta chains sequenced from a single sample in a study of OX40 agonist ivuxolimab in advanced cancers. Sequencing used immunoSEQ multiplex PCR; TCRdb keeps in-frame clones, though not all of them. Among tens of thousands of clones listed, more than 70% were seen once. The material was CD4+ or CD8+ T cells sorted from blood, obtained in a trial of the OX40 agonist ivuxolimab. The receptors stem from an adult with an advanced solid tumor such as melanoma, head and neck, liver or kidney cancer.

The chain employs TRBV27 and TRBJ2-3; 12 bases are shared with TRBD2. Trimming at V came to 3 bases and at J to 4 bases, leaving 5 bases not matched to a gene. CDR1 is MNHEY, CDR2 SMNVEV, per germline (reference sequence). The CDR3 covers 16 residues. This CDR3 reads CASSFRTSGNSDTQYF. The CDR3 coding sequence is TGTGCCAGCAGTTTTCGGACTAGCGGGAACTCAGATACGCAGTATTTT.

The chain is built from TRBV21-1 and TRBJ2-7. TRBV21-1 is given as a pseudogene. The CDR3 consists of 15 residues. CDR3 protein: CASSKEWRTLWEQYF. In DNA, the CDR3 is TGTGCCAGCAGCAAGGAGTGGCGGACGCTGTGGGAGCAGTACTTC.

The genes are TRBV6-5 and TRBJ2-7; 7 bases are shared with TRBD2. V shed 0 bases and J 6 bases; nucleotides not matched to a gene: 11. The CDR3 is 16 amino acids. Germline CDR1 reads MNHEY; CDR2 reads SVGAGI. In DNA, the CDR3 is TGTGCCAGCAGTTACTCCCTCCCGGGAGGCTCGGGCGAGCAGTACTTC. Translated, it gives CASSYSLPGGSGEQYF.

CDR3 nucleotide sequence: TGCGCCAGCAGCCAAGATGGAACAAACGAGCAGTACTTC. Translation: CASSQDGTNEQYF. This rearrangement joins TRBV4-1 to TRBJ2-7; no clear D gene. V lost 0 bases and J 5 bases, leaving 8 bases between the germline ends. Germline V gives CDR1 MGHRA, CDR2 YSYEKL. CDR3 length equals 13 residues.

This sequence joins TRBV7-9 and TRBJ1-1; maybe TRBD1 (6 bases). Between the trimmed V and J ends, which lost 3 bases and 8 bases, there was a span of 13 bases. The CDR3 runs to 13 residues. In germline, CDR1 is SEHNR, CDR2 FQNEAQ (reference sequence). DNA for the CDR3: TGTGCCAGCAGCTTCCGCGGGGGGCCAGAAGCTTTCTTT. The encoded protein is CASSFRGGPEAFF.

This clone was seen a few times. The CDR3 sequence is CASSGGPTGGLYEQYF. The CDR3 region has the DNA TGTGCCAGCAGCGGGGGCCCGACAGGGGGACTCTACGAGCAGTACTTC. This chain joins TRBV5-5 and TRBJ2-7, with TRBD1 matching 9 bases. J lost 3 bases, V lost 4 bases, and 11 bases had no gene match. CDR1 is SGHKS and CDR2 is YYEKEE in the germline V gene (reference sequence). The CDR3 has 16 residues.

The V and J genes are TRBV6-5 and TRBJ2-7; 9 bases are a match to TRBD2. The CDR3 contains 16 residues. The germline V gene has CDR1 MNHEY and CDR2 SVGAGI. V shed 0 bases and J 3 bases; nucleotides not matched to a gene: 6. CDR3 DNA: TGTGCCAGCAGTTACTCGACTAGCGGACTGGGCTACGAGCAGTACTTC. This translates into CASSYSTSGLGYEQYF.

CDR3 loop: CASSLTGLYEQYF. The CDR3 DNA reads TGCGCCAGCAGCTTGACAGGACTTTACGAGCAGTACTTC. The rearrangement links TRBV5-1 to TRBJ2-7; D tentatively fits TRBD1 or TRBD2 (5 bases each). Germline V gives CDR1 SGHRS, CDR2 YFSETQ. Trimming took 1 base from V and 4 from J, leaving 9 bases between them. This CDR3 has 13 residues.

The V gene is TRBV28, the J gene TRBJ2-7, with 10 bases aligning to TRBD2. CDR3 length: 17 amino acids. The J segment lost 2 bases and the V segment lost 5 bases, leaving 12 bases of the junction unmatched. Per germline, CDR1 MDHEN and CDR2 SYDVKM. DNA of the CDR3: TGTGCCAGCAGTCCCGGGGAAGGTAGCGGGAGGCCCTACGAGCAGTACTTC. Protein product: CASSPGEGSGRPYEQYF. Filled out from reference TRBV28 and TRBJ2-7, the complete variable domain reads DVKVTQSSRYLVKRTGEKVFLECVQDMDHENMFWYRQDPGLGLRLIYFSYDVKMKEKGDIPEGYSVSREKKERFSLILESASTNQTSMYLCASSPGEGSGRPYEQYFGPGTRLTVT.

The chain has TRBV29-1 and TRBJ2-6; D is perhaps TRBD1 (6 bases). CDR1 is SQVTM, CDR2 ANQGSEA, per germline. This CDR3 spans 16 amino acids. The V end was cut by 4 bases, the J end by 0 bases, with 13 bases between. CDR3 in DNA: TGCAGCGTTGTGCTACAGGGCAGCTCTGGGGCCAACGTCCTGACTTTC. It yields the protein CSVVLQGSSGANVLTF.

The chain links TRBV6-5 to TRBJ2-7; 8 bases map to TRBD1. With 8 bases clipped from V and 2 bases from J, the junction kept 5 bases outside the gene matches. CDR1 is MNHEY, CDR2 SVGAGI, per germline. The CDR3 consists of 13 residues. CDR3 protein: CASSGGYPYEQYF. As DNA, the CDR3 is TGTGCCAGCTCAGGGGGCTATCCCTACGAGCAGTACTTC.